Listed here are 25 T cell receptor beta chains from one sample, sequenced in a study of blood T cell repertoires in COVID-19 (TCRdb year 2020). The library was generated by the immunoSEQ multiplex PCR assay. TCRdb obtained this table from immuneACCESS and retained in-frame rearrangements with V and J assigned. These tables miss some clones; where compared with another copy, unresolved V genes account for less than half of the shortfall, and the remainder is unexplained. The sample yields about 150,000 clones; less than 90% were counted once. Clones ranked in the top ten supply roughly 13% of the sample. Input material: peripheral blood. These TCRs come from a man between 18 and 35 years old with active or convalescent COVID-19.

The chain is built from TRBV10-3 and TRBJ2-3, with 12 bases lining up with TRBD2. CDR3 length: 15 residues. The germline gives CDR1 ENHRY, CDR2 SYGVKD. V lost 8 bases to trimming and J lost 2 bases; unmatched junction nucleotides: 5. The DNA for the CDR3 is TGTGCCATCGGTCTAGCGGGAGGGGACACAGATACGCAGTATTTT. Amino acids: CAIGLAGGDTDTQYF.

The CDR3 nucleotides read TGTGCCAGTAATCGCGGACAGGGCCGCTCTGGGGCCAACGTCCTGACTTTC. Translated, it gives CASNRGQGRSGANVLTF. The rearrangement joins TRBV19 to TRBJ2-6; 8 nucleotides match TRBD1. Germline CDR1 is LNHDA and CDR2 is SQIVND (reference sequence). This CDR3 comprises 17 residues. Trimming at V came to 7 bases and at J to 0 bases, leaving 8 bases not matched to a gene.

CDR3 loop: CASSRIRDSYTGELFF. Written as DNA, the CDR3 is TGTGCCAGCAGCAGAATCCGGGACAGTTACACCGGGGAGCTGTTTTTT. The chain is built from TRBV11-2 and TRBJ2-2; 7 bases map to TRBD1. The ends lost 5 bases at V and 3 bases at J; junction bases unmatched: 9. Per the germline V gene, CDR1 is SGHAT and CDR2 is FQNNGV. This CDR3 is 16 amino acids long.

The chain couples TRBV7-9 to TRBJ2-6, with 9 bases identical to TRBD1. V dropped 5 bases and J dropped 2; count of bases not matched to a gene: 4. The germline V gene has CDR1 SEHNR and CDR2 FQNEAQ (reference sequence). The CDR3 covers 16 residues. The CDR3 region is CASSGYRGPGANVLTF. Written as DNA, the CDR3 is TGTGCCAGCAGCGGTTACAGGGGGCCTGGGGCCAACGTCCTGACTTTC.

This clone was detected a few times. The gene calls are TRBV6-5 and TRBJ1-2, with a weak D call TRBD1 (6 bases). This CDR3 contains 15 residues. Germline assignment: CDR1 MNHEY and CDR2 SVGAGI. The V end was cut by 5 bases, the J end by 2 bases, with 15 bases between. CDR3 protein: CASSPWQGLNYGYTF. CDR3 in DNA: TGTGCCAGCAGTCCTTGGCAGGGGCTAAACTATGGCTACACCTTC.

The rearrangement joins TRBV4-1 to TRBJ1-4, with 8 positions matching TRBD1. Germline CDR1 reads MGHRA; CDR2 reads YSYEKL. After removal of 4 bases from V and 4 bases from J, the junction contained 2 bases not matched to a gene. CDR3 length: 14 amino acids. DNA of the CDR3: TGCGCCAGCAGCCGGACAGGGTATAATGAAAAACTGTTTTTT. It codes for CASSRTGYNEKLFF.

V gene TRBV27 combines with J gene TRBJ1-2; D gene unclear. Per germline, CDR1 MNHEY and CDR2 SMNVEV (reference sequence). V gave up 1 base and J gave up 2 bases, with 8 bases separating them. The CDR3 contains 14 residues. In DNA, the CDR3 is TGTGCCAGCAGTTTATATCCAGAAAACTATGGCTACACCTTC. The encoded protein is CASSLYPENYGYTF.

The chain recombines TRBV7-8 with TRBJ2-2, with a possible D match to TRBD1 (6 bases). Between the trimmed V and J ends, which lost 8 bases and 4 bases, there was a span of 17 bases. This CDR3 has 15 amino acids. The germline V gene encodes CDR1 SGHVS and CDR2 FQNEAQ. CDR3 nucleotide sequence: TGTGCCAGCTTGCGGGCAGGGGTTGGCACCGGGGAGCTGTTTTTT. Translation gives CASLRAGVGTGELFF.

The chain joins TRBV9 to TRBJ2-5; D not resolved. Trimming left V 0 bases short and J 7 bases short, with 10 bases between. Germline CDR1 and CDR2: SGDLS and YYNGEE. This CDR3 region has 13 residues. CDR3 sequence (DNA): TGTGCCAGCAGCGTAGTCCAGTCTGGGACCCAGTACTTC. Its protein is CASSVVQSGTQYF. The full variable domain, with the rest looked up from reference TRBV9 and TRBJ2-5, is DSGVTQTPKHLITATGQRVTLRCSPRSGDLSVYWYQQSLDQGLQFLIQYYNGEERAKGNILERFSAQQFPDLHSELNLSSLELGDSALYFCASSVVQSGTQYFGPGTRLLVL.

This chain uses TRBV15 with TRBJ2-2, with D perhaps TRBD2 (5 bases). The germline gives CDR1 LNHNV, CDR2 YYDKDF (reference sequence). The CDR3 sequence is 18 residues long. V gave up 0 bases and J gave up 0 bases, with 14 bases separating them. The CDR3 coding sequence is TGTGCCACCAGCAGAGATATGAGGGATCCCGCGAACACCGGGGAGCTGTTTTTT. Translated, it gives CATSRDMRDPANTGELFF.

In DNA form, the CDR3 reads TGTGCCAGCAGCCCAGGCCAAGTAGGTGAGCAGTTCTTC. Its protein is CASSPGQVGEQFF. This chain connects TRBV7-9 to TRBJ2-1; D unresolved. V was pared by 5 bases and J by 9 bases, with 14 bases between. The CDR3 totals 13 residues. Germline lookup yields CDR1 SEHNR and CDR2 FQNEAQ (reference sequence). The entire variable domain, with the rest obtained from reference TRBV7-9 and TRBJ2-1, is as follows: DTGVSQNPRHKITKRGQNVTFRCDPISEHNRLYWYRQTLGQGPEFLTYFQNEAQLEKSRLLSDRFSAERPKGSFSTLEIQRTEQGDSAMYLCASSPGQVGEQFFGPGTRLTVL.

This clone was recorded a few times. The J gene is TRBJ1-4, the V gene TRBV7-9; tentatively, D is TRBD1 (6 bases). With 5 bases removed from V and 8 bases from J, the gap between germline ends came to 15 bases. CDR1 and CDR2 (germline): SEHNR, FQNEAQ (reference sequence). The CDR3 loop spans 14 amino acids. The CDR3 loop is CASSRIEGGEKLFF. CDR3 nucleotides: TGTGCCAGCAGCCGAATAGAAGGGGGAGAAAAACTGTTTTTT.

This clone has more than one count but fewer than ten. The genes are TRBV19 and TRBJ2-3; tentatively, D is TRBD2 (6 bases). The CDR3 spans 14 residues. Germline CDR1 is LNHDA and CDR2 is SQIVND (reference sequence). Trimming removed 10 bases from V and 0 bases from J, with 14 bases in between. DNA of the CDR3: TGTGCCACCGGACTTAGCGGAAGCACAGATACGCAGTATTTT. It translates to CATGLSGSTDTQYF.

Comment on this clone: This CDR3 is also generated by other DNA sequences in the sample. This chain joins TRBV7-8 and TRBJ2-7; TRBD2 agrees at 12 bases. Germline V gene lookup returns CDR1 SGHVS and CDR2 FQNEAQ. With V trimmed by 3 bases and J by 1 base, 1 base remained unmatched. The CDR3 is 15 amino acids. For the CDR3, the DNA is TGTGCCAGCAGCTTTGGGACTAGCGGGTCCTACGAGCAGTACTTC. Translating it yields CASSFGTSGSYEQYF.

The chain carries TRBV3-1 (or the pseudogene TRBV3-2) and TRBJ1-6; tentatively, D is TRBD1 (5 bases). CDR3 size: 20 residues. Germline V gives CDR1 LGHDT, CDR2 YNNKEL (reference sequence). Trimming removed 4 bases from V and 0 bases from J, with 22 bases in between. In DNA form, the CDR3 reads TGTGCCAGCAGCCTCAGCCCTGTTACAGGCGCTAGCTCCTATAATTCACCCCTCCACTTT. As protein: CASSLSPVTGASSYNSPLHF.

The rearrangement links TRBV7-2 to TRBJ2-5, with TRBD2 identical over 14 bases. The CDR3 spans 18 residues. V lost 5 bases to trimming and J lost 1 base; unmatched junction nucleotides: 9. Germline values: CDR1 SGHTA, CDR2 FQGNSA. The CDR3 DNA reads as TGTGCCAGCAGCCGTGGGACTAGCGGGAGAGACATCCAAGAGACCCAGTACTTC. Its translation: CASSRGTSGRDIQETQYF.

The chain is built from TRBV5-4 and TRBJ2-3, with TRBD1 matching over 9 bases. This CDR3 contains 15 residues. Germline V gene lookup returns CDR1 SGHNT and CDR2 YYREEE (reference sequence). Losses at the gene ends were 2 bases for V and 1 base for J; bases not matched to a gene: 2. Written as DNA, the CDR3 is TGTGCCAGCAGCTTACAGGGGGCGGGCACAGATACGCAGTATTTT. Protein sequence: CASSLQGAGTDTQYF. Based on the CDR3 plus reference TRBV5-4 and TRBJ2-3, the full variable domain is ETGVTQSPTHLIKTRGQQVTLRCSSQSGHNTVSWYQQALGQGPQFIFQYYREEENGRGNFPPRFSGLQFPNYSSELNVNALELDDSALYLCASSLQGAGTDTQYFGPGTRLTVL.

This clone was detected only a few times. The J gene is TRBJ1-2, the V gene TRBV4-2; TRBD1 matches at 8 bases. The CDR3 is 14 amino acids. The V segment lost 3 bases and the J segment 4 bases; nucleotides outside the gene matches: 4. The germline gives CDR1 LGHNA, CDR2 YNFKEQ. CDR3 DNA sequence: TGTGCCAGCAGCCATTTGGACAGGGTCTATGGCTACACCTTC. It codes for CASSHLDRVYGYTF.

The chain employs TRBV7-6 and TRBJ2-2, with 8 bases lining up with TRBD1. The CDR3 runs 17 residues. CDR1 is SGHVS and CDR2 is FNYEAQ in the germline V gene. Trimming cost V 1 base and J 8 bases; bases outside gene matches: 12. The CDR3 sequence: CASSLVHGTGTLGELFF. The CDR3 DNA follows: TGTGCCAGCAGCTTAGTACACGGGACAGGAACTCTTGGGGAGCTGTTTTTT.

The genes are TRBV7-9 and TRBJ1-3; TRBD1 agrees at 8 bases. Trimming cost V 5 bases and J 0 bases; bases outside gene matches: 3. The CDR3 runs 15 residues. Germline V gives CDR1 SEHNR, CDR2 FQNEAQ (reference sequence). Here the CDR3 DNA reads TGTGCCAGCAGCAGTCAGGGGGCCTCTGGAAACACCATATATTTT. Translation gives CASSSQGASGNTIYF. Drawing the rest from reference TRBV7-9 and TRBJ1-3, the complete variable domain is DTGVSQNPRHKITKRGQNVTFRCDPISEHNRLYWYRQTLGQGPEFLTYFQNEAQLEKSRLLSDRFSAERPKGSFSTLEIQRTEQGDSAMYLCASSSQGASGNTIYFGEGSWLTVV.

This chain uses TRBV5-6 with TRBJ1-6; weak D call: TRBD1 (6 bases). V was pared by 4 bases and J by 3 bases, with 11 bases between. Germline V gene data show CDR1 as SGHDT and CDR2 as YYEEEE. This CDR3 comprises 15 residues. CDR3 in amino acids: CASSARDNYNSPLHF. CDR3 bases: TGTGCCAGCAGCGCCCGGGACAACTATAATTCACCCCTCCACTTT.

A few counts support this clone. The chain recombines TRBV6-1 with TRBJ2-1, with a possible D match to TRBD1 (7 bases). The CDR3 totals 16 residues. Germline V lookup: CDR1 MNHNS, CDR2 SASEGT. V was pared by 4 bases and J by 10 bases, with 23 bases between. In DNA, the CDR3 is TGTGCCAGCAGTGGGACCCACGACAGGGACTTGCAGGAGCAGTTCTTC. It is translated as CASSGTHDRDLQEQFF.

This chain connects TRBV3-1 (or the pseudogene TRBV3-2) to TRBJ1-2; 11 bases are shared with TRBD1. Trimming took 4 bases from V and 8 from J; bases not matched to a gene: 12. This CDR3 contains 16 residues. From germline, CDR1 is LGHDT and CDR2 YNNKEL (reference sequence). The CDR3 DNA reads as TGTGCCAGCAGCCCATCCGGGACAGGGGGAACGGAAGGCTACACCTTC. This translates into CASSPSGTGGTEGYTF.

The rearrangement links TRBV19 to TRBJ2-3, with 9 bases identical to TRBD2. CDR1 is LNHDA, CDR2 SQIVND, per germline (reference sequence). There are 17 residues in the CDR3. Trimming at V came to 8 bases and at J to 3 bases, leaving 15 bases not matched to a gene. The CDR3 DNA reads TGTGCCAGTCGTGGGGCGGGAGGGCGGAGGTCGACAGATACGCAGTATTTT. Translating gives CASRGAGGRRSTDTQYF.

A note on this clone: At one boundary the junction diverges from the germline segment, which might be a read error. The chain has TRBV7-7 and TRBJ2-5; D is undetermined. The germline V gene has CDR1 SSHAT and CDR2 FNYEAQ (reference sequence). The CDR3 is 14 residues long. The CDR3 region has the DNA TGTGCTAGCACCCCGACGGCCGCGTCAGGGACCCAGTACTTC. Protein sequence: CASTPTAASGTQYF.